Below are 26 T cell receptor beta chains sequenced from a single sample in a study of blood T cell repertoires in COVID-19. Clones were sequenced by immunoSEQ multiplex PCR, and TCRdb holds only the in-frame ones, with some missing. The sample lists 77,000 or so clones; roughly four fifths were seen once. The sequencing input was peripheral blood. These receptors originate from a woman aged 55-70 years with acute or convalescent COVID-19.

V usage is TRBV6-5 and J usage is TRBJ1-4, with unresolved D. Trimming stripped 2 bases from V and 8 bases from J, with 18 bases between. The CDR3 is 16 amino acids. The germline V gene has CDR1 MNHEY and CDR2 SVGAGI. In DNA form, the CDR3 reads TGTGCCAGCAGTTACGTTTACGGGGAGTTTATGGAAAAACTGTTTTTT. Its protein product is CASSYVYGEFMEKLFF.

V and J are TRBV18 and TRBJ2-5, with 9 bases identical to TRBD2. This CDR3 is built from 15 residues. The ends lost 0 bases at V and 6 bases at J; junction bases unmatched: 5. Germline CDR1 KGHSH, CDR2 LQKENI. The CDR3 protein is CASSPPGTSMKTQYF. As DNA, the CDR3 is TGTGCCAGCTCACCACCCGGGACTAGCATGAAGACCCAGTACTTC.

In its sample, this clone was seen a few times. This chain uses TRBV2 with TRBJ2-7, with D tentatively TRBD1 (6 bases). Per germline, CDR1 SNHLY and CDR2 FYNNEI. This CDR3 spans 14 amino acids. V shed 6 bases and J shed 7 bases, with 19 bases lying between them. The CDR3 reads CASRERQVTVEQYF. CDR3 sequence (DNA): TGTGCCAGCAGGGAAAGACAGGTTACGGTAGAGCAGTACTTC. The whole variable domain, remainder taken from reference TRBV2 and TRBJ2-7, is EPEVTQTPSHQVTQMGQEVILRCVPISNHLYFYWYRQILGQKVEFLVSFYNNEISEKSEIFDDQFSVERPDGSNFTLKIRSTKLEDSAMYFCASRERQVTVEQYFGPGTRLTVT.

This clone was recorded once. The chain joins TRBV10-1 to TRBJ2-3; a possible D gene is TRBD2 (5 bases). V gave up 3 bases and J gave up 6 bases, with 13 bases separating them. CDR1 and CDR2 (germline): WNHNN, SYGVQD (reference sequence). The CDR3 loop spans 14 amino acids. Here the CDR3 DNA reads TGCGCCAGCAGTGAAGCGAGGGCCGGTGATACGCAGTATTTT. Amino acid sequence: CASSEARAGDTQYF.

The V and J genes are TRBV5-1 and TRBJ1-2; 7 bases align to TRBD1. CDR1 is SGHRS and CDR2 is YFSETQ in the germline V gene. CDR3 length: 14 amino acids. V lost 1 base to trimming and J lost 5 bases; unmatched junction nucleotides: 5. CDR3 amino acids: CASSLTGEDYGYTF. The CDR3 coding sequence is TGCGCCAGCAGCTTGACAGGGGAGGATTATGGCTACACCTTC.

The CDR3 sequence is CASSTRDIYGYTF. The CDR3 DNA follows: TGTGCCAGCAGCACCCGGGACATCTATGGCTACACCTTC. V gene TRBV5-6 combines with J gene TRBJ1-2; tentatively, D is TRBD1 (6 bases). This CDR3 spans 13 amino acids. Between the trimmed V and J ends, which lost 4 bases and 4 bases, there was a span of 11 bases. The germline V gene has CDR1 SGHDT and CDR2 YYEEEE.

J is TRBJ2-1 and V is TRBV28; 11 nucleotides line up with TRBD1. The J segment lost 6 bases and the V segment lost 7 bases, leaving 8 bases of the junction unmatched. This CDR3 comprises 15 residues. Germline CDR1 and CDR2: MDHEN and SYDVKM. DNA of the CDR3: TGTGCCAGCACCGAGGGACAGGGGGGGGTCAATGAGCAGTTCTTC. Its translation: CASTEGQGGVNEQFF. The full variable domain, completed using reference TRBV28 and TRBJ2-1, is DVKVTQSSRYLVKRTGEKVFLECVQDMDHENMFWYRQDPGLGLRLIYFSYDVKMKEKGDIPEGYSVSREKKERFSLILESASTNQTSMYLCASTEGQGGVNEQFFGPGTRLTVL.

The CDR3: CASSTGPGGYTEAFF. CDR3 sequence (DNA): TGTGCCAGCAGCACCGGACCGGGGGGGTACACTGAAGCTTTCTTT. V gene TRBV11-2 combines with J gene TRBJ1-1, with TRBD1 as a possible D gene (5 bases). CDR3 length: 15 residues. The ends were cut back, 5 bases at V and 3 bases at J, with 16 bases in the middle. In germline, CDR1 is SGHAT, CDR2 FQNNGV.

The chain carries TRBV11-2 and TRBJ1-4, with D unclear. With 2 bases removed from V and 0 bases from J, the gap between germline ends came to 10 bases. The CDR3 extends over 16 amino acids. The germline V gene has CDR1 SGHAT and CDR2 FQNNGV. CDR3 region: CASSLLGVATNEKLFF. CDR3 in DNA: TGTGCCAGCAGCTTATTAGGAGTCGCAACTAATGAAAAACTGTTTTTT.

The chain recombines TRBV9 with TRBJ2-2; 12 nucleotides match TRBD1. CDR3 length: 18 amino acids. V shed 2 bases and J 5 bases; nucleotides not matched to a gene: 10. Germline loops: CDR1 SGDLS, CDR2 YYNGEE. CDR3 DNA: TGTGCCAGCAGCGTGGGTCCGGGACAGGGGGCGTGGACCGGGGAGCTGTTTTTT. It specifies CASSVGPGQGAWTGELFF.

The chain recombines TRBV5-1 with TRBJ1-5; maybe TRBD1 (6 bases). The germline gives CDR1 SGHRS, CDR2 YFSETQ. The V gene lost 3 bases and the J gene lost 9 bases, with 19 bases spanning the gap. The CDR3 extends over 15 amino acids. CDR3 sequence reads: CASSSGDKGLGPQHF. CDR3 sequence (DNA): TGCGCCAGCAGCTCCGGGGACAAGGGGCTTGGGCCCCAGCATTTT.

This chain links TRBV5-1 with TRBJ2-7; a weak D match, TRBD1 (5 bases). Trimming shortened V by 0 bases and J by 4 bases, and 14 bases separated the two germline ends. The germline CDR1 and CDR2 sequences are SGHRS and YFSETQ. This CDR3 has 15 amino acids. The CDR3 spells CASSLAQGSHYEQYF. CDR3 coding DNA: TGCGCCAGCAGCTTGGCCCAGGGATCTCATTACGAGCAGTACTTC.

The chain uses TRBV4-1 and TRBJ2-5; D is unclear. The CDR3 spans 19 residues. Germline V gene lookup returns CDR1 MGHRA and CDR2 YSYEKL. With 0 bases removed from V and 1 base from J, the gap between germline ends came to 21 bases. The chain's CDR3 is CASSQEMVLGTGTQETQYF. The CDR3 nucleotides read TGCGCCAGCAGCCAAGAAATGGTTTTGGGCACCGGAACCCAAGAGACCCAGTACTTC.

V and J are TRBV19 and TRBJ1-1; 8 nucleotides agree with TRBD1. V lost 5 bases, J lost 1 base, and 3 bases stayed unmatched. CDR1 is LNHDA, CDR2 SQIVND, per germline (reference sequence). CDR3 size: 14 residues. DNA for the CDR3: TGTGCCAGTAGTCTTGGACAGGGGAACACTGAAGCTTTCTTT. This translates into CASSLGQGNTEAFF.

The chain couples TRBV15 to TRBJ1-4; D unresolved. Trimming shortened V by 1 base and J by 7 bases, and 7 bases separated the two germline ends. Germline loops: CDR1 LNHNV, CDR2 YYDKDF (reference sequence). The CDR3 extends over 13 amino acids. CDR3 protein: CATSRVSSEKLFF. The CDR3, as DNA: TGTGCCACCAGCAGAGTCTCTAGTGAAAAACTGTTTTTT.

This chain connects TRBV7-3 to TRBJ2-6; 9 bases are shared with TRBD1. V shed 5 bases, J shed 3 bases, and the junction held 2 bases outside the gene matches. Germline loops: CDR1 SGHTA, CDR2 FQGTGA. The CDR3 runs to 15 residues. The CDR3 loop reads CASSGQGNGANVLTF. The CDR3 DNA sequence: TGTGCCAGCAGCGGACAGGGGAATGGGGCCAACGTCCTGACTTTC. The entire variable domain, with the rest obtained from reference TRBV7-3 and TRBJ2-6, is as follows: GAGVSQTPSNKVTEKGKYVELRCDPISGHTALYWYRQSLGQGPEFLIYFQGTGAADDSGLPNDRFFAVRPEGSVSTLKIQRTERGDSAVYLCASSGQGNGANVLTFGAGSRLTVL.

This clone was seen once. The chain is built from TRBV9 and TRBJ2-3, with D hard to call. The V gene lost 3 bases and the J gene lost 0 bases, with 2 bases spanning the gap. The germline V gene has CDR1 SGDLS and CDR2 YYNGEE. The CDR3 runs to 12 residues. The DNA of the CDR3 is TGTGCCAGCAGCGCTAGCACAGATACGCAGTATTTT. Translating gives CASSASTDTQYF. Using reference TRBV9 and TRBJ2-3 for the parts outside the CDR3, the full variable domain is DSGVTQTPKHLITATGQRVTLRCSPRSGDLSVYWYQQSLDQGLQFLIQYYNGEERAKGNILERFSAQQFPDLHSELNLSSLELGDSALYFCASSASTDTQYFGPGTRLTVL.

This sequence joins TRBV6-5 and TRBJ1-2, with 9 bases aligning to TRBD1. Germline lookup yields CDR1 MNHEY and CDR2 SVGAGI. The junction had 5 bases not matched to a gene; V was cut back by 6 bases and J by 9 bases. The CDR3 spans 12 residues. Here the CDR3 reads CASSRQGGSYTF. The CDR3 DNA is TGTGCCAGCAGCCGACAGGGGGGAAGCTACACCTTC.

The DNA of the CDR3 is TGTGCCGTTATCAACCCCGCGGGGCCCACTGAAGCTTTCTTT. It translates to CAVINPAGPTEAFF. The chain is built from TRBV19 and TRBJ1-1, with D perhaps TRBD1 (5 bases). Trimming removed 11 bases at V and 4 bases at J, with 20 bases between. The CDR3 length is 14 residues. Germline V gives CDR1 LNHDA, CDR2 SQIVND (reference sequence).

J is TRBJ2-1 and V is TRBV10-3; 8 bases map to TRBD1. Germline-derived CDR1 and CDR2 are ENHRY and SYGVKD. This CDR3 has 14 residues. Germline trimming cut 3 bases from V and 7 bases from J; bases unmatched to any gene: 5. CDR3 in amino acids: CAISEDRGTNEQFF. CDR3 bases: TGTGCCATCAGTGAAGACAGGGGAACTAATGAGCAGTTCTTC.

This clone appeared once. This chain joins TRBV6-6 and TRBJ2-5, with TRBD2 matching 11 bases. The CDR3 has 16 amino acids. J gave up 4 bases and V 4 bases, and 8 bases lay outside the gene matches. From germline, CDR1 is MNHNY and CDR2 SVGAGI (reference sequence). The CDR3 coding sequence is TGTGCCAGCAGTTCAACAACTAGCGGGGGACGAGAGACCCAGTACTTC. Protein sequence: CASSSTTSGGRETQYF.

This clone was counted many times. J is TRBJ1-3 and V is TRBV6-5, with 7 bases lining up with TRBD1. The germline V gene has CDR1 MNHEY and CDR2 SVGAGI. The length of the CDR3 is 13 residues. V was clipped by 6 bases and J by 2 bases; unmatched bases: 1. The CDR3, as DNA: TGTGCCAGCAGGACAGGGACTGGAAACACCATATATTTT. Protein: CASRTGTGNTIYF.

The CDR3: CASSLGQGTLRDYGYTF. The DNA for the CDR3 is TGTGCCAGCAGCTTGGGTCAGGGGACGTTGAGAGACTATGGCTACACCTTC. J is TRBJ1-2 and V is TRBV5-4, with D perhaps TRBD1 (6 bases). Germline CDR1 reads SGHNT; CDR2 reads YYREEE (reference sequence). Trimming left V 0 bases short and J 3 bases short, with 18 bases between. This CDR3 has 17 amino acids. The full variable domain, in which reference TRBV5-4 and TRBJ1-2 provide the parts outside the CDR3, is ETGVTQSPTHLIKTRGQQVTLRCSSQSGHNTVSWYQQALGQGPQFIFQYYREEENGRGNFPPRFSGLQFPNYSSELNVNALELDDSALYLCASSLGQGTLRDYGYTFGSGTRLTVV.

The V call is TRBV6-4, the J call TRBJ2-2; D possibly corresponds to TRBD2 (6 bases). CDR3 length: 14 amino acids. V shed 4 bases and J shed 4 bases, with 10 bases lying between them. CDR1 and CDR2 (germline): MRHNA, SNTAGT. This chain's CDR3 is CASSADGGTGELFF. DNA for the CDR3: TGTGCCAGCAGTGCGGACGGGGGCACCGGGGAGCTGTTTTTT.

The chain carries TRBV5-5 and TRBJ1-6, with TRBD1 identical over 7 bases. The CDR3 covers 14 residues. CDR1 is SGHKS, CDR2 YYEKEE, per germline (reference sequence). J lost 7 bases, V lost 4 bases, and 5 bases had no gene match. CDR3 residues: CASSLGTVNSPLHF. For the CDR3, the DNA is TGTGCCAGCAGCCTGGGGACAGTAAATTCACCCCTCCACTTT.

The chain employs TRBV5-1 and TRBJ1-3; possibly TRBD1 for D (5 bases). There are 18 residues in the CDR3. From germline, CDR1 is SGHRS and CDR2 YFSETQ. V lost 3 bases to trimming and J lost 3 bases, with 22 bases between them. CDR3 DNA: TGCGCCAGCAGCTACGAGACCCTCGTCGGGGGAGGTGGAAACACCATATATTTT. It is translated as CASSYETLVGGGGNTIYF.